The present TCR beta chain was sequenced within a study of shared clonotypes between healthy human individuals. V shed 3 bases and J shed 2 bases, with 8 bases lying between them. From germline, CDR1 is SGHNT and CDR2 YYREEE (reference sequence). This CDR3 region has 13 residues. It was into CD45RA+ naive and CD45RA-negative memory subsets that the CD4+ cells were split. Samples underwent the assay at deep level. Data came from immunoSEQ multiplex PCR; TCRdb stores just in-frame clones and leaves some out. Among 1,400,000 or so clones, approximately 98.5% were seen once, and the ten largest hold around 0.33%.

J is TRBJ2-5 and V is TRBV5-4; D remains ambiguous. The material sequenced was naive CD4+ T cells sorted from blood. Subset described: CD45RA+ positively selected. The receptor was derived from a young man in good health. The CDR3 region is CASSSQIQETQYF. CDR3 in DNA: TGTGCCAGCAGCTCTCAGATTCAAGAGACCCAGTACTTC.